This T cell receptor beta chain originates from a study of PD-L1 blockade in urothelial cancer. Study overall: Patients' histories included 0 to 3 prior chemotherapy regimens.

Germline trimming cut 2 bases from V and 8 bases from J; bases unmatched to any gene: 12. This CDR3 is 16 amino acids long. Germline V gene sequence: CDR1 ENHRY, CDR2 SYGVKD. General observations from the study: Durable benefit was linked to greater 3-week expansion of tumor-associated blood clones.

Concerning this clone: Its antigen is unknown.

Time point reported: pretreatment peripheral blood. Every PCR was spiked with synthetic TCR analog templates. The repertoire was sequenced with immunoSEQ multiplex PCR; TCRdb's copy has only in-frame clones and lacks some. Here the sample spans under 95,000 clones, roughly 84% being singletons. The receptor's source is a man aged 55 to 70 with urothelial cancer. V and J are TRBV10-3 and TRBJ1-2, with 9 bases lining up with TRBD1. The sequencing here drew on PBMCs, taken around atezolizumab (anti-PD-L1) treatment. CDR3 in DNA: TGTGCCATCAGTGAGGGGGGACAGGGCCCATCTAAGGGCTACACCTTC. It encodes CAISEGGQGPSKGYTF.